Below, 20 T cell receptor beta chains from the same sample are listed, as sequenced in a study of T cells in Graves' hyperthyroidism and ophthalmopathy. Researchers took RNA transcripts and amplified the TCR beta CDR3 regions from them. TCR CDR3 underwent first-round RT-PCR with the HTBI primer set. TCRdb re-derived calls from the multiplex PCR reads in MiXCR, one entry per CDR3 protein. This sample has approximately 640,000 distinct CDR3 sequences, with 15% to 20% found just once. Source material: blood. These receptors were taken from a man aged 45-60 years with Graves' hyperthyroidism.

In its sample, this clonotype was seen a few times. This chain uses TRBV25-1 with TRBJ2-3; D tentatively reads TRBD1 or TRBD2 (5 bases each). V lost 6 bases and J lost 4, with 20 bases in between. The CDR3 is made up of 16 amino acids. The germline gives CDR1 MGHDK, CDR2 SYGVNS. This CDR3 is CASRDRDRNLPDTQYF. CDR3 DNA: TGTGCCAGCAGGGACCGGGACCGCAATCTGCCAGATACGCAGTATTTT.

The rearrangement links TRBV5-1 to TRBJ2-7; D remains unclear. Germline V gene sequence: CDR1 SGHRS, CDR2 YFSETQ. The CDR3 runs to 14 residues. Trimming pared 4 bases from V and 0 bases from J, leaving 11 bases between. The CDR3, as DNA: TGCGCCAGCAGCCCGGACGGCCCCTCCTACGAGCAGTACTTC. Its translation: CASSPDGPSYEQYF.

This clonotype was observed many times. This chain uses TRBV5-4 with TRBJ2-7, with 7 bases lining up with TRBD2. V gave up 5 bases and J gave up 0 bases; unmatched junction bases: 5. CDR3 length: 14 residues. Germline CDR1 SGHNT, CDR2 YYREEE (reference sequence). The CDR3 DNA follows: TGTGCCAGCAGGGGGGGGACTGACTCCTACGAGCAGTACTTC. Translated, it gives CASRGGTDSYEQYF.

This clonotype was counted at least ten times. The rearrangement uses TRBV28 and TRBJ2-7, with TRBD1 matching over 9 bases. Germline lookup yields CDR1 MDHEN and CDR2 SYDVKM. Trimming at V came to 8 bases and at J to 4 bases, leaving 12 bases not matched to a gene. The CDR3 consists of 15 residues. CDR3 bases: TGTGCCAGCTCAGTCGAAACACAGGGGGCTTACGAGCAGTACTTC. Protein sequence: CASSVETQGAYEQYF.

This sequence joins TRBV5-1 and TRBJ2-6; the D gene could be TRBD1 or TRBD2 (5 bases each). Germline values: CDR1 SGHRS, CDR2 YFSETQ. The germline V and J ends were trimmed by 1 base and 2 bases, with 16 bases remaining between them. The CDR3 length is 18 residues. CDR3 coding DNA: TGCGCCAGCAGCTTGTCTGGCAGGGAGTTAGCTGGGGCCAACGTCCTGACTTTC. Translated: CASSLSGRELAGANVLTF.

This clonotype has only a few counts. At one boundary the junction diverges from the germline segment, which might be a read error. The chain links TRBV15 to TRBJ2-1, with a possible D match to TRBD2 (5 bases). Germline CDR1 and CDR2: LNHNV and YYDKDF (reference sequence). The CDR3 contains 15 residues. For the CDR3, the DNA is TGTGCCACCAGCGGAGACCTGACTATGAACAATGAGCAGTTCTTC. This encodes CATSGDLTMNNEQFF.

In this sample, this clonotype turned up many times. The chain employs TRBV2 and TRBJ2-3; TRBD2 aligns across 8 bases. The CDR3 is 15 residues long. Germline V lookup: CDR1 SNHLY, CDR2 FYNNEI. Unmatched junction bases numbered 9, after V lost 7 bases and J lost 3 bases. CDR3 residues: CASTPGGGMTDTQYF. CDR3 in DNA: TGTGCCAGCACCCCGGGAGGGGGTATGACAGATACGCAGTATTTT.

For the CDR3, the DNA is TGCGCCAGCAGTCCGATAGAGGGACAGGGATTTACTGAAGCTTTCTTT. Its translation: CASSPIEGQGFTEAFF. The V call is TRBV4-1, the J call TRBJ1-1; 9 nucleotides agree with TRBD1. In germline, CDR1 is MGHRA, CDR2 YSYEKL. The V and J ends lost 6 bases and 5 bases, in that order; junction bases with no gene match: 13. This CDR3 is built from 16 residues.

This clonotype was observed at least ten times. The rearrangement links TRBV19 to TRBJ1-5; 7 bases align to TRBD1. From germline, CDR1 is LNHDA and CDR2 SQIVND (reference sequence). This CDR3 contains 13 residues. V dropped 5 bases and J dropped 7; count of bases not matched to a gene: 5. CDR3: CASSDRAVQPQHF. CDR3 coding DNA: TGTGCCAGTAGTGACAGGGCTGTACAGCCCCAGCATTTT.

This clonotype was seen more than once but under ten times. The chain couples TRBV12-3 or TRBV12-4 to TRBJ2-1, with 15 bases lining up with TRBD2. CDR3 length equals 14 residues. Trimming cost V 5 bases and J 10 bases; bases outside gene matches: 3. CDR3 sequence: CASSGGTSGREQFF. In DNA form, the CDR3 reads TGTGCCAGCAGTGGGGGGACTAGCGGGAGGGAGCAGTTCTTC.

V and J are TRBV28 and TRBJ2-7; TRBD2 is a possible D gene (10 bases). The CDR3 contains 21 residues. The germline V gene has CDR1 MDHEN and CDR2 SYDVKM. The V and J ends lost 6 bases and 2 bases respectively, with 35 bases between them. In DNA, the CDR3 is TGTGCCAGCAGCCCCCGCCCGAAGGACAGGGGAAAGCGGGAGGGGACCTACGAGCAGTACTTC. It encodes CASSPRPKDRGKREGTYEQYF.

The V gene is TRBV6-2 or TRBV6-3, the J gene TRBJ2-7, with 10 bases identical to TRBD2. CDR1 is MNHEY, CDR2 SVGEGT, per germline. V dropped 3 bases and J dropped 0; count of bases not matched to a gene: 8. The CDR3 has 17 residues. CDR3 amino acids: CASSYPVSGRDSYEQYF. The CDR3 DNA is TGTGCCAGCAGTTATCCAGTAAGCGGGAGGGACTCCTACGAGCAGTACTTC.

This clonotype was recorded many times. The CDR3 loop reads CASGLGGNNEQFF. In DNA form, the CDR3 reads TGTGCTAGTGGTTTGGGGGGAAACAATGAGCAGTTCTTC. This sequence joins TRBV12-5 and TRBJ2-1; D not resolved. Germline-derived CDR1 and CDR2 are LGHNT and FRNRAP. The V gene lost 1 base and the J gene lost 5 bases, with 6 bases spanning the gap. The CDR3 spans 13 residues.

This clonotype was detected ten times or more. This chain's CDR3 is CAWSSTGYEQYF. As DNA, the CDR3 is TGTGCCTGGAGTTCCACCGGCTACGAGCAGTACTTC. V usage is TRBV30 and J usage is TRBJ2-7; D ambiguous. Germline CDR1 GTSNPN, CDR2 SVGIG (reference sequence). V lost 2 bases to trimming and J lost 3 bases, with 8 bases between them. The CDR3 contains 12 residues. Full variable domain (outside the CDR3, taken from reference TRBV30 and TRBJ2-7): SQTIHQWPATLVQPVGSPLSLECTVEGTSNPNLYWYRQAAGRGLQLLFYSVGIGQISSEVPQNLSASRPQDRQFILSSKKLLLSDSGFYLCAWSSTGYEQYFGPGTRLTVT.

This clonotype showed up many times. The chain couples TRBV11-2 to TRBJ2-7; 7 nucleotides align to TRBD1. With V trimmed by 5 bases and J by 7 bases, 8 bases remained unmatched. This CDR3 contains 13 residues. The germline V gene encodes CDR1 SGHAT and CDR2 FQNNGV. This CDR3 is CASSMTGFGEQYF. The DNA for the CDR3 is TGTGCCAGCAGCATGACAGGGTTTGGGGAGCAGTACTTC. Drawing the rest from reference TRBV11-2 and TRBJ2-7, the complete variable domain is EAGVAQSPRYKIIEKRQSVAFWCNPISGHATLYWYQQILGQGPKLLIQFQNNGVVDDSQLPKDRFSAERLKGVDSTLKIQPAKLEDSAVYLCASSMTGFGEQYFGPGTRLTVT.

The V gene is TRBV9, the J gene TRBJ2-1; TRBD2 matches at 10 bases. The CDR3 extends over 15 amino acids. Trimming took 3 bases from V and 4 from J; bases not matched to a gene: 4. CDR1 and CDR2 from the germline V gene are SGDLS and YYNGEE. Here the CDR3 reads CASSASGSEYNEQFF. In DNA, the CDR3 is TGTGCCAGCAGCGCTAGCGGGAGCGAATACAATGAGCAGTTCTTC.

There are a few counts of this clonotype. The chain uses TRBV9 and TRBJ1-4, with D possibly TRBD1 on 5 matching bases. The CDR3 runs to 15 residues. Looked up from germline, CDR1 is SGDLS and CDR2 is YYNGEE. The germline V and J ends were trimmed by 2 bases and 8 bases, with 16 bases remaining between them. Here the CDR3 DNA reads TGTGCCAGCAGCGTCGGGGCCTCACCCGGAGAAAAACTGTTTTTT. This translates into CASSVGASPGEKLFF.

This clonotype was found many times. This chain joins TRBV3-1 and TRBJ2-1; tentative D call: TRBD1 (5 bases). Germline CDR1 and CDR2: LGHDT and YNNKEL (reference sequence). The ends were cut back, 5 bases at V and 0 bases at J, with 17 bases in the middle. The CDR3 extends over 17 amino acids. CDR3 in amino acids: CASSFLLGQSSYNEQFF. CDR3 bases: TGTGCCAGCAGCTTCCTGTTGGGGCAGAGCTCCTACAATGAGCAGTTCTTC.

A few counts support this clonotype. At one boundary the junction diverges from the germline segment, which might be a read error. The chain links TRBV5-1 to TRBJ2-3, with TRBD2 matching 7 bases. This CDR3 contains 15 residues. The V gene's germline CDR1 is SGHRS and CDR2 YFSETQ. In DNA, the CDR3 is TGCTCCAGCAGCCCAAACGGGAGGATTATAGATACGCAGTATTTT. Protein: CSSSPNGRIIDTQYF.

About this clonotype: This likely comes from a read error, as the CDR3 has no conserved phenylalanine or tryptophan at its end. CDR3 in amino acids: CASSLGGVSYNEQFC. CDR3 DNA sequence: TGTGCCAGCAGTTTGGGGGGAGTATCATACAATGAGCAGTTCTGC. The genes are TRBV12-3 or TRBV12-4 and TRBJ2-1, with D perhaps TRBD2 (6 bases). V was pared by 3 bases and J by 4 bases, with 13 bases between. The CDR3 contains 15 residues.